This T cell receptor beta chain was documented in a study of T-cell reconstitution after alpha-beta-depleted transplantation in children. Study-wide findings and caveats: The study traced high day-60 TCRbeta diversity in some patients to surviving recipient T cells and thymic progenitors.

The CDR3 runs to 16 residues. This clonotype was observed a handful of times. What it recognizes is unknown. During its preparation, the TCRbeta library received unique molecular identifiers. TCRdb independently ran MiXCR on the PCR reads; one entry per CDR3 protein. There are roughly 340,000 distinct CDR3 sequences in the sample; around 15% occur only once, and about 41% lies in the top ten. The rearrangement links TRBV21-1 to TRBJ1-3. TRBV21-1 is an annotated pseudogene. The sample consisted of PBMCs, mostly from graft donor cells, taken 360 days after TCRalphabeta/CD19-depleted stem cell transplant. The sequence was collected from a male patient between 2 and 15 years old who had a stem cell transplant for acute lymphoblastic leukemia, so the T cells may come from the graft donor. This CDR3 is CASTDPEHFSGNTIYF. In DNA form, the CDR3 reads TGTGCCAGCACCGACCCCGAACATTTCTCTGGAAACACCATATATTTT.